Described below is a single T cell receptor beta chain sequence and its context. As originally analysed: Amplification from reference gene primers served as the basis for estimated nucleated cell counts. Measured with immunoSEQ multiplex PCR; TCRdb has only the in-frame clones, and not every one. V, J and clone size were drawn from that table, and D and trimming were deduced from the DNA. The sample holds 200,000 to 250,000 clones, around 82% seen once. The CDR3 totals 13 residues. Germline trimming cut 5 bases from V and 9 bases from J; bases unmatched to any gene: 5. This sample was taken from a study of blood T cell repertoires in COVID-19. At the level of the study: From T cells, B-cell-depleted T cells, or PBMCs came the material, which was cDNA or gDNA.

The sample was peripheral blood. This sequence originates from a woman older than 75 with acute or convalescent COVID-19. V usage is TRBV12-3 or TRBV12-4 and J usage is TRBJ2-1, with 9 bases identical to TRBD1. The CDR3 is CASSPTTGGEQFF. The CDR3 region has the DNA TGTGCCAGCAGTCCCACGACAGGGGGTGAGCAGTTCTTC.